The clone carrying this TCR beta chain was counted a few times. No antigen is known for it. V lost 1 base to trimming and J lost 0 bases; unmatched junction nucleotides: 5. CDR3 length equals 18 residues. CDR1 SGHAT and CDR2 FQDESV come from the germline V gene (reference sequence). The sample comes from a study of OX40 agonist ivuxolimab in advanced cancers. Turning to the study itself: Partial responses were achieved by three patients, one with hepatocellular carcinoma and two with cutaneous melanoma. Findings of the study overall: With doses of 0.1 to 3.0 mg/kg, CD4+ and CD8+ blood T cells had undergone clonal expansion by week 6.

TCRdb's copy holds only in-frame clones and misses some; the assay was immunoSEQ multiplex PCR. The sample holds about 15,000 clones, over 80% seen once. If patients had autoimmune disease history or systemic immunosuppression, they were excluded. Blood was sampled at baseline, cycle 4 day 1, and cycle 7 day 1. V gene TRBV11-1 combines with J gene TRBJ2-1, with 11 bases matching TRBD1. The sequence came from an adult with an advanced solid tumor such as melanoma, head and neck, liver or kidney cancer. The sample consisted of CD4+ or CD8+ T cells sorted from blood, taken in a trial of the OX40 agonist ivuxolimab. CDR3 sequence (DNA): TGTGCCAGCAGCTTAGTCTTCGGGACAGGGGGCTCCTACAATGAGCAGTTCTTC. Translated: CASSLVFGTGGSYNEQFF.